What follows are 8 T cell receptor beta chains derived from one specimen sequenced in a study of blood T cell repertoires in COVID-19. Here immunoSEQ multiplex PCR was the method, and the copy in TCRdb shows in-frame clones only, minus some. The profile covers over 45,000 clones, with 91% appearing a single time and 8.6% taken by the ten largest. Sequenced: peripheral blood. The receptor source for this set is a human donor in a cohort sampled during active COVID-19.

The chain combines TRBV29-1 with TRBJ2-3; maybe TRBD2 (6 bases). This CDR3 is 13 amino acids long. The ends were cut back, 4 bases at V and 0 bases at J, with 8 bases in the middle. Germline V gives CDR1 SQVTM, CDR2 ANQGSEA. DNA for the CDR3: TGCAGCGTTGGGGCGGGGAGCACAGATACGCAGTATTTT. This encodes CSVGAGSTDTQYF.

The rearrangement uses TRBV7-9 and TRBJ2-2; D perhaps matches TRBD2 (6 bases). Trimming shortened V by 4 bases and J by 4 bases, and 13 bases separated the two germline ends. Germline V gene data show CDR1 as SEHNR and CDR2 as FQNEAQ (reference sequence). CDR3 length equals 15 residues. This CDR3 is CASSWYRLGTGELFF. For the CDR3, the DNA is TGTGCCAGCAGCTGGTATAGACTAGGCACCGGGGAGCTGTTTTTT.

The J gene is TRBJ2-5, the V gene TRBV3-1 (or the pseudogene TRBV3-2); TRBD2 is a possible D gene (6 bases). In germline, CDR1 is LGHDT, CDR2 YNNKEL (reference sequence). V was clipped by 4 bases and J by 1 base, with 13 bases between them. There are 15 residues in the CDR3. CDR3 DNA sequence: TGTGCCAGCAGCCGGGCTTTAGCGGTCCAAGAGACCCAGTACTTC. This encodes CASSRALAVQETQYF.

This chain uses TRBV27 with TRBJ2-1; D not resolved. CDR3 length: 17 residues. Deletions cut 6 bases from V and 4 bases from J, with 22 bases between. The germline CDR1 and CDR2 sequences are MNHEY and SMNVEV (reference sequence). The CDR3 DNA is TGTGCCAGCAGCTCTACGCTCTACGCTTTTCTTTACAATGAGCAGTTCTTC. This sequence encodes CASSSTLYAFLYNEQFF.

J is TRBJ2-7 and V is TRBV5-1, with TRBD2 identical over 8 bases. V trimming: 4 bases; J trimming: 7 bases; junction bases outside the gene matches: 7. Germline CDR1 SGHRS, CDR2 YFSETQ. The CDR3 contains 13 residues. The CDR3 DNA is TGCGCCAGCAGCCCGAGCGGGAGTGGTGAGCAGTACTTC. Amino acids: CASSPSGSGEQYF.

The chain combines TRBV28 with TRBJ1-5; a possible D gene is TRBD1 (6 bases). CDR1 is MDHEN and CDR2 is SYDVKM in the germline V gene. This CDR3 is built from 16 residues. With 5 bases removed from V and 2 bases from J, the gap between germline ends came to 16 bases. As DNA, the CDR3 is TGTGCCAGCAGTCCCGCGGGCAGGGGCGGCAATCAGCCCCAGCATTTT. Translating gives CASSPAGRGGNQPQHF. The whole variable domain, remainder taken from reference TRBV28 and TRBJ1-5, is DVKVTQSSRYLVKRTGEKVFLECVQDMDHENMFWYRQDPGLGLRLIYFSYDVKMKEKGDIPEGYSVSREKKERFSLILESASTNQTSMYLCASSPAGRGGNQPQHFGDGTRLSIL.

The chain couples TRBV7-3 to TRBJ2-3; TRBD2 is a possible D gene (6 bases). V dropped 3 bases and J dropped 1 base, with 17 bases sitting between them. This CDR3 is 17 amino acids long. From germline, CDR1 is SGHTA and CDR2 FQGTGA. The CDR3 region is CASSLAPGVAGTDTQYF. The CDR3 DNA is TGTGCCAGCAGCTTGGCCCCCGGGGTAGCGGGCACAGATACGCAGTATTTT.

CDR3 region: CASSSPGMVTEAFF. The CDR3 DNA is TGTGCCAGCAGCTCTCCAGGGATGGTAACTGAAGCTTTCTTT. The rearrangement joins TRBV3-1 (or the pseudogene TRBV3-2) to TRBJ1-1; tentative D call: TRBD1 (5 bases). CDR1 LGHDT and CDR2 YNNKEL come from the germline V gene (reference sequence). The CDR3 runs 14 residues. The V gene lost 5 bases and the J gene lost 5 bases, with 15 bases spanning the gap.